Listed below are T cell receptor beta chains from one sample, sequenced in a study of cytomegalovirus exposure and HLA in healthy donors. Repertoires were generated with immunoSEQ multiplex PCR, while TCRdb's copy carries only in-frame clones and drops some. In total, the table holds around 130,000 clones. Sample: PBMCs. The receptors shown here come from a woman aged 40 to 50 in good health and CMV-seronegative. CDR3s include the opening cysteine and the closing phenylalanine or tryptophan. D genes are given only for firm matches.

TRBV18	TRBJ2-5	NA	CASSPRPGPQETQYF	TGTGCCAGCTCACCACGGCCAGGGCCCCAAGAGACCCAGTACTTC
TRBV4-1	TRBJ1-1	TRBD1	CASSQGVGTARLEAFF	TGCGCCAGCAGCCAAGGAGTGGGGACAGCTAGACTCGAAGCTTTCTTT
TRBV4-1	TRBJ1-2	NA	CASSQENKWTEYGYTF	TGCGCCAGCAGCCAAGAGAACAAGTGGACAGAGTATGGCTACACCTTC
TRBV13	TRBJ2-3	NA	CASSTTSSSGDTQYF	TGTGCCAGCAGTACCACCTCCTCCTCAGGGGATACGCAGTATTTT
TRBV19	TRBJ2-6	NA	CASSIGQFPLSGANVLTF	TGTGCCAGTAGTATCGGACAGTTCCCTCTCTCTGGGGCCAACGTCCTGACTTTC
TRBV19	TRBJ2-7	NA	CASSIGEPYEQYF	TGTGCCAGTAGTATAGGAGAACCCTACGAGCAGTACTTC
TRBV29-1	TRBJ2-3	TRBD1	CSVEGRTGDTTDTQYF	TGCAGCGTTGAAGGCAGGACAGGGGATACCACAGATACGCAGTATTTT
TRBV5-6	TRBJ2-6	NA	CASSSPGSWNSGANVLTF	TGTGCCAGCAGCTCGCCTGGGAGCTGGAACTCTGGGGCCAACGTCCTGACTTTC
TRBV9	TRBJ1-1	NA	CASSVVSNTEAFF	TGTGCCAGCAGCGTAGTCAGTAACACTGAAGCTTTCTTT
TRBV11-3	TRBJ1-6	NA	CASSSSHGGDGPLHF	TGTGCCAGCAGCTCCTCCCATGGGGGCGACGGGCCCCTCCACTTT
TRBV2	TRBJ1-5	NA	CASKVESNQPQHF	TGTGCCAGCAAGGTGGAGAGCAATCAGCCCCAGCATTTT
TRBV18	TRBJ1-1	TRBD1	CASSQQGGNTEAFF	TGTGCCAGCTCACAACAGGGGGGGAACACTGAAGCTTTCTTT
TRBV7-3	TRBJ2-2	TRBD1	CASSPRGPGGGELFF	TGTGCCAGCAGCCCCAGGGGGCCCGGTGGCGGGGAGCTGTTTTTT
TRBV18	TRBJ2-5	NA	CASSPSRAETQYF	TGTGCCAGCTCCCCCTCCAGGGCAGAGACCCAGTACTTC
TRBV4-3	TRBJ2-2	NA	CASSQAPHTGELFF	TGCGCCAGCAGCCAGGCTCCTCACACCGGGGAGCTGTTTTTT
TRBV19	TRBJ1-2	NA	CASSPRDGGYGYTF	TGTGCCAGTAGTCCGAGGGACGGGGGGTATGGCTACACCTTC
TRBV6-5	TRBJ2-2	TRBD2	CASTLTGGGAGELFF	TGTGCCAGCACCCTGACGGGTGGGGGGGCCGGGGAGCTGTTTTTT
TRBV15	TRBJ1-1	TRBD1	CATSRVRQGGTEAFF	TGTGCCACCAGCAGAGTCCGACAGGGGGGAACTGAAGCTTTCTTT
TRBV5-1	TRBJ1-1	TRBD1	CASSPTGDTEAFF	TGCGCCAGCAGCCCGACAGGGGACACTGAAGCTTTCTTT
TRBV4-3	TRBJ1-2	NA	CASSQEGGGGLGGYTF	TGCGCCAGCAGCCAAGAGGGCGGGGGGGGCCTGGGTGGCTACACCTTC
TRBV19	TRBJ2-1	NA	CASSDQLWASSYNEQFF	TGTGCCAGTAGTGATCAACTCTGGGCCAGCTCCTACAATGAGCAGTTCTTC
TRBV7-3	TRBJ2-1	TRBD2	CASSFGLAGAFNEQFF	TGTGCCAGCAGCTTCGGACTAGCGGGGGCGTTCAATGAGCAGTTCTTC
TRBV15	TRBJ2-3	TRBD1	CATSRSRGRDTQYF	TGTGCCACCAGCAGATCCAGGGGGCGAGATACGCAGTATTTT
TRBV7-2	TRBJ2-1	TRBD1	CASSRDRGLYNEQFF	TGTGCCAGCAGCCGGGACAGGGGGCTGTACAATGAGCAGTTCTTC
TRBV6-4	TRBJ1-1	TRBD1	CASSESGTGEAFF	TGTGCCAGCAGTGAATCCGGGACAGGGGAAGCTTTCTTT
TRBV7-3	TRBJ1-1	NA	CASSLNRENTEAFF	TGTGCCAGCAGCTTAAACAGGGAGAACACTGAAGCTTTCTTT
TRBV7-2	TRBJ1-1	TRBD1	CASSLAGRGWAFF	TGTGCCAGCAGCTTAGCTGGCAGGGGGTGGGCTTTCTTT
TRBV18	TRBJ1-2	TRBD1	CASSPGTDYGYTF	TGTGCCAGCTCACCGGGGACAGACTATGGCTACACCTTC
TRBV9	TRBJ1-1	TRBD1	CASSVLGTGGTEAFF	TGTGCCAGCAGCGTATTGGGGACAGGGGGAACTGAAGCTTTCTTT
TRBV6-4	TRBJ1-2	NA	CASSDSWQGTGYTF	TGTGCCAGCAGTGACTCGTGGCAGGGCACTGGCTACACCTTC
TRBV6-4	TRBJ2-2	TRBD1	CASRRQGDIPGELFF	TGTGCCAGCCGCCGACAGGGAGACATCCCCGGGGAGCTGTTTTTT
TRBV25-1	TRBJ1-5	NA	CASSDRTSNQPQHF	TGTGCCAGCAGTGACAGGACAAGCAATCAGCCCCAGCATTTT
TRBV5-1	TRBJ2-1	NA	CASSLQSLARIYNEQFF	TGCGCCAGCAGCTTGCAGTCGTTAGCTAGAATTTACAATGAGCAGTTCTTC
TRBV7-2	TRBJ1-6	NA	CASSRSYNSPLHF	TGTGCCAGCAGCCGCTCCTATAATTCACCCCTCCACTTT
TRBV5-1	TRBJ2-5	TRBD2	CASSSGGQREETQYF	TGCGCCAGCAGCAGCGGGGGGCAGCGGGAAGAGACCCAGTACTTC
TRBV12-5	TRBJ1-3	NA	CASAIGGNRNTIYF	TGTGCTAGTGCAATCGGGGGTAATAGAAACACCATATATTTT
TRBV6-1	TRBJ2-5	NA	CALYRGRGETQYF	TGTGCCCTGTATAGGGGGAGGGGGGAGACCCAGTACTTC
TRBV11-3	TRBJ1-6	NA	CASSLVYHPGEGSNSPLHF	TGTGCCAGCAGCTTAGTCTACCACCCGGGGGAAGGGTCCAATTCACCCCTCCACTTT